The next 30 T cell receptor beta chains were all read from a single sample in a study of Ad26.COV2.S vaccination and SARS-CoV-2 variants. Treatment: 19 received Ad26.COV2.S at low or high dose, single or two shots; 5 received placebo; per-sample allocation not given. Following the first vaccine or placebo injection, samples were taken on day 63. Here immunoSEQ multiplex PCR was the method, and the copy in TCRdb shows in-frame clones only, minus some. Among roughly 390,000 clones listed, 70% to 90% were seen once. The material was peripheral blood, obtained in a trial of Ad26.COV2.S vaccine versus placebo. These receptors came from a person aged 18-60 years who received the Ad26.COV2.S COVID-19 vaccine or a placebo.

V and J are TRBV1 and TRBJ1-2. TRBV1 is flagged as a pseudogene. CDR3 length equals 17 residues. The CDR3 DNA reads as TGCACCAGCAGCCATTTCTCCCCCCGGGACCCTTCCTATGGCTACACCTTC. This codes for CTSSHFSPRDPSYGYTF.

The J gene is TRBJ2-7, the V gene TRBV3-1 (or the pseudogene TRBV3-2); D tentatively fits TRBD1 or TRBD2 (5 bases each). V dropped 1 base and J dropped 12 bases, with 22 bases sitting between them. Per germline, CDR1 LGHDT and CDR2 YNNKEL (reference sequence). The CDR3 extends over 15 amino acids. CDR3 sequence (DNA): TGTGCCAGCAGCCAAGGGTCGGGACCGGCGGGCTGGTGGTACTTC. It codes for CASSQGSGPAGWWYF.

The V and J genes are TRBV19 and TRBJ1-1; D remains unclear. The CDR3 runs 11 residues. The germline V gene encodes CDR1 LNHDA and CDR2 SQIVND (reference sequence). V was pared by 1 base and J by 8 bases, with 5 bases between. This CDR3 reads CASSIGLEAFF. Written as DNA, the CDR3 is TGTGCCAGTAGTATAGGTTTAGAAGCTTTCTTT.

The chain carries TRBV19 and TRBJ2-7; tentatively, D is TRBD2 (5 bases). The germline V gene encodes CDR1 LNHDA and CDR2 SQIVND (reference sequence). The CDR3 spans 13 residues. Trimming stripped 2 bases from V and 4 bases from J, with 9 bases between. In DNA, the CDR3 is TGTGCCAGTAGTATAAGTGGGGAGTACGAGCAGTACTTC. Protein product: CASSISGEYEQYF.

This CDR3 reads CASSYPTRTSTGSSYEQYF. DNA of the CDR3: TGTGCCAGCAGTTACCCTACCCGAACCTCGACAGGGAGCTCCTACGAGCAGTACTTC. The chain carries TRBV6-2 or TRBV6-3 and TRBJ2-7; 7 positions agree with TRBD1. V was pared by 2 bases and J by 0 bases, with 16 bases of the junction left unmatched. Germline CDR1 and CDR2: MNHEY and SVGEGT. The CDR3 extends over 19 amino acids.

The gene calls are TRBV18 and TRBJ2-2; 9 positions agree with TRBD1. CDR1 is KGHSH and CDR2 is LQKENI in the germline V gene. This CDR3 comprises 16 residues. Germline trimming cut 6 bases from V and 4 bases from J; bases unmatched to any gene: 9. DNA for the CDR3: TGTGCCAGCTCCCCTCAAGAGGACAGGGGCACCGGGGAGCTGTTTTTT. Its translation: CASSPQEDRGTGELFF.

The chain employs TRBV15 and TRBJ2-7; TRBD2 might be the D (5 bases). The CDR3 covers 16 residues. The V gene lost 0 bases and the J gene lost 6 bases, with 18 bases spanning the gap. CDR1 is LNHNV and CDR2 is YYDKDF in the germline V gene (reference sequence). CDR3 nucleotide sequence: TGTGCCACCAGCAGAGATCCGAGGACTCGACCTGGCGAGCAGTACTTC. This codes for CATSRDPRTRPGEQYF.

This chain connects TRBV5-1 to TRBJ1-2; the D is unclear. V gave up 0 bases and J gave up 5 bases, with 8 bases separating them. The germline V gene encodes CDR1 SGHRS and CDR2 YFSETQ. There are 13 residues in the CDR3. As DNA, the CDR3 is TGCGCCAGCAGCTTGGGGGCAGAGTATGGCTACACCTTC. Translating gives CASSLGAEYGYTF. The whole variable domain, remainder taken from reference TRBV5-1 and TRBJ1-2, is KAGVTQTPRYLIKTRGQQVTLSCSPISGHRSVSWYQQTPGQGLQFLFEYFSETQRNKGNFPGRFSGRQFSNSRSEMNVSTLELGDSALYLCASSLGAEYGYTFGSGTRLTVV.

The V and J genes are TRBV3-1 (or the pseudogene TRBV3-2) and TRBJ2-1; the D is unclear. Germline CDR1 LGHDT, CDR2 YNNKEL (reference sequence). The CDR3 length is 15 residues. The germline V and J ends were trimmed by 1 base and 0 bases, with 7 bases remaining between them. The chain's CDR3 is CASSQGVRSYNEQFF. The CDR3, as DNA: TGTGCCAGCAGCCAAGGGGTACGCTCCTACAATGAGCAGTTCTTC.

The sample holds one count of this clone. The V call is TRBV19, the J call TRBJ2-5; 11 nucleotides match TRBD1. Germline lookup yields CDR1 LNHDA and CDR2 SQIVND (reference sequence). With V trimmed by 5 bases and J by 5 bases, 4 bases remained unmatched. The CDR3 is 14 amino acids. The CDR3 DNA sequence: TGTGCCAGTAGTTTGGGACAGGGGGTCGAGACCCAGTACTTC. Residues: CASSLGQGVETQYF.

As concerns this clone: Its ends do not fully match the called genes, so a read error is possible. Other nucleotide sequences in the sample specify the same CDR3. V is TRBV18 and J is TRBJ2-5; D is unresolved. CDR1 and CDR2 (germline): KGHSH, LQKENI. The CDR3 contains 13 residues. The CDR3 loop is CASSPENQETQYF. Written as DNA, the CDR3 is TGTGCCAGCTCACCTGAGAACCAGGAGACCCAGTACTTC.

The chain combines TRBV19 with TRBJ2-6; tentatively, D is TRBD1 (5 bases). The V end lost 5 bases, the J end lost 0 bases, and 8 bases lay between the germline ends. Germline V gives CDR1 LNHDA, CDR2 SQIVND (reference sequence). The CDR3 length is 15 residues. The CDR3 spells CASSQDSSGANVLTF. In DNA, the CDR3 is TGTGCCAGTAGTCAAGACAGCTCTGGGGCCAACGTCCTGACTTTC.

The chain is built from TRBV19 and TRBJ1-6; TRBD1 might be the D (5 bases). Germline V lookup: CDR1 LNHDA, CDR2 SQIVND (reference sequence). Deletions cut 6 bases from V and 6 bases from J, with 15 bases between. The CDR3 runs 15 residues. The CDR3 sequence: CASSPTVTSNSPLHF. Here the CDR3 DNA reads TGTGCCAGTAGCCCGACAGTCACTTCTAATTCACCCCTCCACTTT.

V and J are TRBV28 and TRBJ2-1; TRBD2 matches at 11 bases. The CDR3 length is 14 residues. Germline V gene lookup returns CDR1 MDHEN and CDR2 SYDVKM. Trimming cost V 6 bases and J 4 bases; bases outside gene matches: 2. The CDR3 loop is CASRGTSGYNEQFF. In nucleotides, the CDR3 is TGTGCCAGCAGAGGGACTAGCGGTTACAATGAGCAGTTCTTC.

The genes are TRBV11-2 and TRBJ1-2; D is unresolved. Germline CDR1 reads SGHAT; CDR2 reads FQNNGV. The CDR3 is 13 amino acids. V shed 1 base and J shed 1 base, with 4 bases lying between them. DNA for the CDR3: TGTGCCAGCAGCTTAGGGTTTAACTATGGCTACACCTTC. Amino acids: CASSLGFNYGYTF.

The chain links TRBV3-1 (or the pseudogene TRBV3-2) to TRBJ1-1; 9 bases align to TRBD1. The CDR3 length is 15 residues. V dropped 6 bases and J dropped 2; count of bases not matched to a gene: 7. Germline loops: CDR1 LGHDT, CDR2 YNNKEL (reference sequence). CDR3 in amino acids: CASRSSGQGNTEAFF. For the CDR3, the DNA is TGTGCCAGCAGAAGCTCGGGACAGGGAAACACTGAAGCTTTCTTT.

The V and J genes are TRBV19 and TRBJ1-4; possible D gene TRBD1, 6 bases. V lost 3 bases to trimming and J lost 6 bases, with 11 bases between them. The germline CDR1 and CDR2 sequences are LNHDA and SQIVND (reference sequence). The length of the CDR3 is 14 residues. The CDR3 reads CASSMAGVDEKLFF. CDR3 DNA sequence: TGTGCCAGTAGTATGGCAGGGGTGGATGAAAAACTGTTTTTT.

V gene TRBV2 combines with J gene TRBJ2-7; no definite D call. V was cut by 1 base and J by 4 bases, with 8 bases left in between. The length of the CDR3 is 13 residues. Per the germline V gene, CDR1 is SNHLY and CDR2 is FYNNEI. The CDR3 DNA sequence: TGTGCCAGCAGTGAAGACAGATATTACGAGCAGTACTTC. It encodes CASSEDRYYEQYF. The whole variable domain, remainder taken from reference TRBV2 and TRBJ2-7, is EPEVTQTPSHQVTQMGQEVILRCVPISNHLYFYWYRQILGQKVEFLVSFYNNEISEKSEIFDDQFSVERPDGSNFTLKIRSTKLEDSAMYFCASSEDRYYEQYFGPGTRLTVT.

V is TRBV4-3 and J is TRBJ1-4; TRBD1 agrees at 8 bases. Germline lookup yields CDR1 LGHNA and CDR2 YSLEER. The trim removed 4 bases at V and 8 bases at J, leaving 9 bases unmatched. The CDR3 is 15 residues long. Here the CDR3 reads CASSPGQGSWEKLFF. The CDR3 coding sequence is TGCGCCAGCAGCCCAGGACAGGGTTCATGGGAAAAACTGTTTTTT.

This chain links TRBV11-2 with TRBJ2-5, with D tentatively TRBD2 (5 bases). The CDR3 loop spans 15 amino acids. Germline lookup yields CDR1 SGHAT and CDR2 FQNNGV. The V end lost 1 base, the J end lost 3 bases, and 12 bases lay between the germline ends. This CDR3 reads CASSLGDYGEETQYF. In DNA form, the CDR3 reads TGTGCCAGCAGCTTAGGAGACTACGGGGAAGAGACCCAGTACTTC.

The rearrangement uses TRBV11-2 and TRBJ1-1; 7 positions agree with TRBD1. Germline-derived CDR1 and CDR2 are SGHAT and FQNNGV. Trimming cost V 1 base and J 6 bases; bases outside gene matches: 11. The CDR3 spans 16 residues. CDR3 in DNA: TGTGCCAGCAGCTTAGGAAGGGGGCGCAAGGTCGCTGAAGCTTTCTTT. This translates into CASSLGRGRKVAEAFF.

The genes are TRBV5-1 and TRBJ2-3; TRBD1 matches at 11 bases. Germline CDR1 reads SGHRS; CDR2 reads YFSETQ. J lost 4 bases, V lost 4 bases, and 5 bases had no gene match. The CDR3 is made up of 15 amino acids. The CDR3 DNA reads as TGCGCCAGCAGCCCTCCGGGACAGGGGGCAGATACGCAGTATTTT. Translation gives CASSPPGQGADTQYF.

The chain links TRBV7-2 to TRBJ2-7, with TRBD2 matching over 7 bases. CDR3 size: 15 residues. In germline, CDR1 is SGHTA, CDR2 FQGNSA. J lost 0 bases, V lost 1 base, and 3 bases had no gene match. In nucleotides, the CDR3 is TGTGCCAGCAGCTTAGGGGGGGGAAGCTCCTACGAGCAGTACTTC. Amino acid sequence: CASSLGGGSSYEQYF.

In its sample, this clone was seen once. This chain uses TRBV6-5 with TRBJ2-7, with 7 nucleotides matching TRBD1. The J segment lost 3 bases and the V segment lost 0 bases, leaving 5 bases of the junction unmatched. Looked up from germline, CDR1 is MNHEY and CDR2 is SVGAGI. There are 15 residues in the CDR3. The CDR3 loop is CASSYSARTGYEQYF. The CDR3 DNA reads as TGTGCCAGCAGTTACTCGGCGAGGACAGGCTACGAGCAGTACTTC.

V is TRBV6-2 or TRBV6-3 and J is TRBJ2-2, with TRBD1 identical over 7 bases. Per germline, CDR1 MNHEY and CDR2 SVGEGT. The V and J ends lost 0 bases and 0 bases, in that order; junction bases with no gene match: 4. The CDR3 covers 17 residues. The CDR3 DNA follows: TGTGCCAGCAGTTACTCCTGGACAGGATCGAACACCGGGGAGCTGTTTTTT. As protein: CASSYSWTGSNTGELFF.

Of note for this clone: The sample contains more than one DNA sequence encoding this CDR3. V usage is TRBV19 and J usage is TRBJ1-1; D unresolved. CDR3 length: 13 residues. V shed 2 bases and J shed 2 bases, with 6 bases lying between them. CDR1 is LNHDA, CDR2 SQIVND, per germline (reference sequence). In DNA, the CDR3 is TGTGCCAGTAGTATATCATTAAACACTGAAGCTTTCTTT. Translation gives CASSISLNTEAFF. Based on the CDR3 plus reference TRBV19 and TRBJ1-1, the full variable domain is DGGITQSPKYLFRKEGQNVTLSCEQNLNHDAMYWYRQDPGQGLRLIYYSQIVNDFQKGDIAEGYSVSREKKESFPLTVTSAQKNPTAFYLCASSISLNTEAFFGQGTRLTVV.

This clone appeared a single time. The chain carries TRBV19 and TRBJ2-2, with TRBD1 matching over 7 bases. Unmatched junction bases numbered 7, after V lost 4 bases and J lost 5 bases. Germline V gives CDR1 LNHDA, CDR2 SQIVND (reference sequence). The CDR3 has 15 amino acids. The DNA of the CDR3 is TGTGCCAGTAGTAATCAAGGGGGCGAGACCGGGGAGCTGTTTTTT. Amino acids: CASSNQGGETGELFF. The entire variable domain, with the rest obtained from reference TRBV19 and TRBJ2-2, is as follows: DGGITQSPKYLFRKEGQNVTLSCEQNLNHDAMYWYRQDPGQGLRLIYYSQIVNDFQKGDIAEGYSVSREKKESFPLTVTSAQKNPTAFYLCASSNQGGETGELFFGEGSRLTVL.

The chain links TRBV5-1 to TRBJ2-5, with TRBD2 as a possible D gene (5 bases). Germline CDR1 SGHRS, CDR2 YFSETQ. V lost 0 bases, J lost 5 bases, and 14 bases lay in between. The CDR3 spans 15 residues. DNA for the CDR3: TGCGCCAGCAGCTTGGCCGGGGAGCTTGGGGAGACCCAGTACTTC. It codes for CASSLAGELGETQYF.

In nucleotides, the CDR3 is TGTGCCAGCAGCTTAGCCCTCCGTAGCACTGAAGCTTTCTTT. This sequence encodes CASSLALRSTEAFF. This chain connects TRBV7-8 to TRBJ1-1; D ambiguous. This CDR3 comprises 14 residues. CDR1 and CDR2 (germline): SGHVS, FQNEAQ. The V end was cut by 0 bases, the J end by 4 bases, with 9 bases between.

This rearrangement joins TRBV30 to TRBJ2-7; D remains unclear. CDR3 length equals 13 residues. Germline lookup yields CDR1 GTSNPN and CDR2 SVGIG (reference sequence). Trimming took off 4 bases at V and 0 bases at J, with 10 bases between the two ends. The CDR3, as DNA: TGTGCCTGGAAGAAGGGCAGCTCCTACGAGCAGTACTTC. Its translation: CAWKKGSSYEQYF.